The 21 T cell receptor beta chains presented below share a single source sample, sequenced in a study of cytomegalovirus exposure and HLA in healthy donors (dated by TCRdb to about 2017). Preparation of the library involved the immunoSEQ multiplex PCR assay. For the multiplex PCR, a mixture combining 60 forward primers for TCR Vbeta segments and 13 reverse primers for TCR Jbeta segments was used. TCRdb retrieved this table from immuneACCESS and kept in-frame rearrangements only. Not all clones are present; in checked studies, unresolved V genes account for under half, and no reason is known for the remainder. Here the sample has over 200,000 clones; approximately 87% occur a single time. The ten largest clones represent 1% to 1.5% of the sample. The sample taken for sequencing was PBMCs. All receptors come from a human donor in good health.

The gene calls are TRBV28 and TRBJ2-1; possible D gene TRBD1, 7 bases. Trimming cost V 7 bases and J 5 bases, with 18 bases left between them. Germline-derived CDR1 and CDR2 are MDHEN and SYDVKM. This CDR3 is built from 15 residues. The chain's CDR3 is CASTGVGGGHNEQFF. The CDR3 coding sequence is TGTGCCAGCACCGGTGTAGGAGGGGGCCACAATGAGCAGTTCTTC.

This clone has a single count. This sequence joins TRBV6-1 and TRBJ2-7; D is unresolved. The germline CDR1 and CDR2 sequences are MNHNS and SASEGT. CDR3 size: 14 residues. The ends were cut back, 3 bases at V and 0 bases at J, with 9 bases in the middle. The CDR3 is CASSDGQLSYEQYF. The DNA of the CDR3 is TGTGCCAGCAGTGATGGGCAGCTCTCCTACGAGCAGTACTTC.

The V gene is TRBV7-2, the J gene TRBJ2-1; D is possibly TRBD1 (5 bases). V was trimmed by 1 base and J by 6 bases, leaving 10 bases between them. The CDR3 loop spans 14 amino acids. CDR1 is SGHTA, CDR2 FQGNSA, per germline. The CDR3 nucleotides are TGTGCCAGCAGCTTAGGGGGCTCAGTCAATGAGCAGTTCTTC. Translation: CASSLGGSVNEQFF. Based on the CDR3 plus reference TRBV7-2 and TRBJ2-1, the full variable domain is GAGVSQSPSNKVTEKGKDVELRCDPISGHTALYWYRQSLGQGLEFLIYFQGNSAPDKSGLPSDRFSAERTGGSVSTLTIQRTQQEDSAVYLCASSLGGSVNEQFFGPGTRLTVL.

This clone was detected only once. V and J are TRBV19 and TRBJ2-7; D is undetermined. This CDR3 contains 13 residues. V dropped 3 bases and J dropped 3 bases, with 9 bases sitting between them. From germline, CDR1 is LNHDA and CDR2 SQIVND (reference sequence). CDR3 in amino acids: CASSIERSYEQYF. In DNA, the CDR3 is TGTGCCAGTAGTATTGAACGGAGCTACGAGCAGTACTTC.

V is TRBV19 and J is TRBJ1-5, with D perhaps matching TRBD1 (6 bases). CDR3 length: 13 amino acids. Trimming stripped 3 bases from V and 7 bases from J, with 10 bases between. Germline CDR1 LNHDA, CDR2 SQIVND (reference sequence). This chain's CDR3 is CASSIKQGQPQHF. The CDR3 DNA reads TGTGCCAGTAGTATTAAACAGGGCCAGCCCCAGCATTTT.

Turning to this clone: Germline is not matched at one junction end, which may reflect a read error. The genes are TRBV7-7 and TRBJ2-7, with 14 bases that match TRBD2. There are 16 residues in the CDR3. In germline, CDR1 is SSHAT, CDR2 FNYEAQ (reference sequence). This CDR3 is CASSLAGLAGVYEQYF. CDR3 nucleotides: TGTGCTAGCAGCTTAGCGGGACTAGCGGGAGTCTACGAGCAGTACTTC. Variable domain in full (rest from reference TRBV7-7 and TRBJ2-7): GAGVSQSPRYKVTKRGQDVTLRCDPISSHATLYWYQQALGQGPEFLTYFNYEAQPDKSGLPSDRFSAERPEGSISTLTIQRTEQRDSAMYRCASSLAGLAGVYEQYFGPGTRLTVT.

The CDR3 sequence: CASSLGQVTDTQYF. CDR3 DNA sequence: TGCGCCAGCAGCCTGGGACAGGTCACAGATACGCAGTATTTT. The V and J genes are TRBV5-1 and TRBJ2-3, with TRBD1 matching 8 bases. J lost 2 bases, V lost 4 bases, and 3 bases had no gene match. The CDR3 sequence is 14 residues long. Germline values: CDR1 SGHRS, CDR2 YFSETQ.

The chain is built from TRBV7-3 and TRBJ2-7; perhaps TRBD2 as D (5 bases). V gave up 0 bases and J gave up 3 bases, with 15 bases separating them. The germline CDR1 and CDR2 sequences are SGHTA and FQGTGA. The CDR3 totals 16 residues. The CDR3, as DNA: TGTGCCAGCAGCTTAACCGGATCATCGGGGTTCTACGAGCAGTACTTC. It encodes CASSLTGSSGFYEQYF.

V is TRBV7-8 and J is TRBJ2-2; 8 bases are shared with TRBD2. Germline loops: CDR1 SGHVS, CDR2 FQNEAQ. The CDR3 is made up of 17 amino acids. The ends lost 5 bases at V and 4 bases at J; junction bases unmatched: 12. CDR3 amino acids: CASSELAGSRRTGELFF. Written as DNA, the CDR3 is TGTGCCAGCAGCGAATTAGCGGGATCAAGGCGCACCGGGGAGCTGTTTTTT.

The DNA for the CDR3 is TGCAGCGTTGTTCCAGGGGATATGGGCACAGATACGCAGTATTTT. This encodes CSVVPGDMGTDTQYF. J is TRBJ2-3 and V is TRBV29-1; tentative D call: TRBD1 (6 bases). V shed 4 bases and J shed 1 base, with 15 bases lying between them. In germline, CDR1 is SQVTM, CDR2 ANQGSEA. CDR3 length: 15 residues.

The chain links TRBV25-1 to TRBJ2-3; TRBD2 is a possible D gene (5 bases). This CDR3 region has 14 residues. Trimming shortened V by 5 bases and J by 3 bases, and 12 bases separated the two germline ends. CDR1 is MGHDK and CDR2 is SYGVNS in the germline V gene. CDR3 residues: CASSTRRDTDTQYF. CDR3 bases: TGTGCCAGCAGTACCCGACGGGATACAGATACGCAGTATTTT.

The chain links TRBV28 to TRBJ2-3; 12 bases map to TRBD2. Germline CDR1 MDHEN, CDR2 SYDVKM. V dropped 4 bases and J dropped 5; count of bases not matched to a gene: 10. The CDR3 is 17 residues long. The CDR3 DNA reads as TGTGCCAGCAGTTCCGGGACTAGCGGGTGGTGGGTAGATACGCAGTATTTT. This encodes CASSSGTSGWWVDTQYF. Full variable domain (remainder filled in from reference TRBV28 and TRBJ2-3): DVKVTQSSRYLVKRTGEKVFLECVQDMDHENMFWYRQDPGLGLRLIYFSYDVKMKEKGDIPEGYSVSREKKERFSLILESASTNQTSMYLCASSSGTSGWWVDTQYFGPGTRLTVL.

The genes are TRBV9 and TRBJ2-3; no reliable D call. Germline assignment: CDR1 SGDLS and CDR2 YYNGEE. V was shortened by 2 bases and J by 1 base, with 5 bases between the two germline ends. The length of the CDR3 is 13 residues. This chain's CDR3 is CASSVLGTDTQYF. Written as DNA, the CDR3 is TGTGCCAGCAGCGTCCTAGGCACAGATACGCAGTATTTT.

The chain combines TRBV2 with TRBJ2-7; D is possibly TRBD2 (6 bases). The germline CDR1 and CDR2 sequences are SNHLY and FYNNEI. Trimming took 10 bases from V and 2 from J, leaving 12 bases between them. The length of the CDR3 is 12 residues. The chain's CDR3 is CATRGETYEQYF. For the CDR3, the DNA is TGTGCCACCCGCGGGGAAACCTACGAGCAGTACTTC. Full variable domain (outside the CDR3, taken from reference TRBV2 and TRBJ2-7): EPEVTQTPSHQVTQMGQEVILRCVPISNHLYFYWYRQILGQKVEFLVSFYNNEISEKSEIFDDQFSVERPDGSNFTLKIRSTKLEDSAMYFCATRGETYEQYFGPGTRLTVT.

CDR3 DNA sequence: TGTGCCAGCAGCAGCCCGGGACTAGGTAGGACCTACGAGCAGTACTTC. It is translated as CASSSPGLGRTYEQYF. The V call is TRBV7-8, the J call TRBJ2-7; 8 nucleotides line up with TRBD2. The germline V gene has CDR1 SGHVS and CDR2 FQNEAQ. V was pared by 5 bases and J by 2 bases, with 11 bases of the junction left unmatched. This CDR3 region has 16 residues.

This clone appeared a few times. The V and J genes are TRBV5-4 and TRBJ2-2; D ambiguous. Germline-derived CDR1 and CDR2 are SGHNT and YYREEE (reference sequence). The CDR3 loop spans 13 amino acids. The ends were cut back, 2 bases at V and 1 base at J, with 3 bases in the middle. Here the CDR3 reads CASSLQNTGELFF. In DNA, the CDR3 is TGTGCCAGCAGCTTACAGAACACCGGGGAGCTGTTTTTT.

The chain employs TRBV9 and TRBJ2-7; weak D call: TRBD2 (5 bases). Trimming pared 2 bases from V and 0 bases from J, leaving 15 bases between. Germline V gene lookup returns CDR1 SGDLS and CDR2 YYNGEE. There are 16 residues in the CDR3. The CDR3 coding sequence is TGTGCCAGCAGCGTCCACGAGGGCGGGTTCTCCTACGAGCAGTACTTC. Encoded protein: CASSVHEGGFSYEQYF. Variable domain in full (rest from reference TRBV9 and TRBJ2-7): DSGVTQTPKHLITATGQRVTLRCSPRSGDLSVYWYQQSLDQGLQFLIQYYNGEERAKGNILERFSAQQFPDLHSELNLSSLELGDSALYFCASSVHEGGFSYEQYFGPGTRLTVT.

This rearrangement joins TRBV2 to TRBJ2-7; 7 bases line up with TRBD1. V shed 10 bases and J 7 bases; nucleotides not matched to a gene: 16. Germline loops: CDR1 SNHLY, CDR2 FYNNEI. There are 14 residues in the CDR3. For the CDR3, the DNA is TGTGCCACGACAGGGTCCGGAACCTCTACAGAGCAGTACTTC. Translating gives CATTGSGTSTEQYF.

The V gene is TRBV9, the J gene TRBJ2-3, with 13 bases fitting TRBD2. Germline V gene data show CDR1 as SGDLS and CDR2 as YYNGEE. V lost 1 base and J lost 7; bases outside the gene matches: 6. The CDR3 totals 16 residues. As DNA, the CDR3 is TGTGCCAGCAGCGTAAGGACTAGCGGGGGTGTAAATACGCAGTATTTT. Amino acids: CASSVRTSGGVNTQYF.

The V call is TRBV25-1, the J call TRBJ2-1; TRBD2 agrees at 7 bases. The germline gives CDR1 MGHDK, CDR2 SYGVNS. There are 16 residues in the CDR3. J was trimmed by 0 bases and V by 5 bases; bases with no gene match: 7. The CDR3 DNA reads TGTGCCAGCAGTCGTACTAGCGATTCCTCCTACAATGAGCAGTTCTTC. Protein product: CASSRTSDSSYNEQFF. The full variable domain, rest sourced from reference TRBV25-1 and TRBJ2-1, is EADIYQTPRYLVIGTGKKITLECSQTMGHDKMYWYQQDPGMELHLIHYSYGVNSTEKGDLSSESTVSRIRTEHFPLTLESARPSHTSQYLCASSRTSDSSYNEQFFGPGTRLTVL.

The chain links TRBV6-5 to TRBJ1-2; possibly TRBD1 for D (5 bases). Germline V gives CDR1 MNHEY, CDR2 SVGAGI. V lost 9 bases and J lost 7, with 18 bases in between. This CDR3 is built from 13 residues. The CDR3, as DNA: TGTGCCAGGCTTATGACAGTTTCCCTTGGCTACACCTTC. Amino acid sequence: CARLMTVSLGYTF.